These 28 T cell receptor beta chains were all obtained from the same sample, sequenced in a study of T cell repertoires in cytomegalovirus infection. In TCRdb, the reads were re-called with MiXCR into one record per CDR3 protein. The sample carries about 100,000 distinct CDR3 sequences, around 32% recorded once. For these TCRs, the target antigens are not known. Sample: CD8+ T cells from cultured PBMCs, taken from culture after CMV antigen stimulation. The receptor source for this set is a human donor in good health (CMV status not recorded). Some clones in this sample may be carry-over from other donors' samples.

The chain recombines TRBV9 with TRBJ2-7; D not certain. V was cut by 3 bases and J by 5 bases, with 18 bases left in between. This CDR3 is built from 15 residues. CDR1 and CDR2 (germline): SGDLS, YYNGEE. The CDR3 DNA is TGTGCCAGCAGCGCCTTTGACACCCCTCTGGACGAGCAGTACTTC. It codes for CASSAFDTPLDEQYF. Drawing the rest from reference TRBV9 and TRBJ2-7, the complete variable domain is DSGVTQTPKHLITATGQRVTLRCSPRSGDLSVYWYQQSLDQGLQFLIQYYNGEERAKGNILERFSAQQFPDLHSELNLSSLELGDSALYFCASSAFDTPLDEQYFGPGTRLTVT.

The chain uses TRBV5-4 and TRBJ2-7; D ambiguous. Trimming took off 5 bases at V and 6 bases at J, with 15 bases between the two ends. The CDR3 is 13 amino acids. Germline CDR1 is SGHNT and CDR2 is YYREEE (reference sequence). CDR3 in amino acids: CASSLSGPSEQYF. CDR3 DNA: TGTGCCAGCAGTTTATCCGGCCCCAGCGAGCAGTACTTC.

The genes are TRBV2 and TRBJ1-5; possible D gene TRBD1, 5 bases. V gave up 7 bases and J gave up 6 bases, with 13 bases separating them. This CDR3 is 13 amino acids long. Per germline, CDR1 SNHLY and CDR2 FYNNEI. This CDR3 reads CASMGQGVQPQHF. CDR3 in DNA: TGTGCCAGCATGGGGCAGGGTGTTCAGCCCCAGCATTTT.

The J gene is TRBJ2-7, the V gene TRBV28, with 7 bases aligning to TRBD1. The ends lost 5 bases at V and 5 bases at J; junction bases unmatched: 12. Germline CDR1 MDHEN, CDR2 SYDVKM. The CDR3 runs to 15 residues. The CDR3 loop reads CASSLGQEKLHEQYF. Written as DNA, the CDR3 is TGTGCCAGCAGTCTCGGACAGGAGAAATTACACGAGCAGTACTTC.

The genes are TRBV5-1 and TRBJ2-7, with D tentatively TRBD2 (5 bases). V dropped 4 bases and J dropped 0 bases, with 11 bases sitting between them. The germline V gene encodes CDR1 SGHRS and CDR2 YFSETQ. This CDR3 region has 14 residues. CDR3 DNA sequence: TGCGCCAGCAGCGCCTCGGGGAGCTCCTACGAGCAGTACTTC. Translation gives CASSASGSSYEQYF.

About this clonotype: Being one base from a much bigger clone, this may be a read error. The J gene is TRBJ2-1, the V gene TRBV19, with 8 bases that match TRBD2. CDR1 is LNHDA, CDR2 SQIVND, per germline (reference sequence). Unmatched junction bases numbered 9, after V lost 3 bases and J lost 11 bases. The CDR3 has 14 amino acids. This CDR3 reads CASSIRGGLDKQFF. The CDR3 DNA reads TGTGCCAGTAGTATCCGGGGGGGCCTCGATAAGCAGTTCTTC.

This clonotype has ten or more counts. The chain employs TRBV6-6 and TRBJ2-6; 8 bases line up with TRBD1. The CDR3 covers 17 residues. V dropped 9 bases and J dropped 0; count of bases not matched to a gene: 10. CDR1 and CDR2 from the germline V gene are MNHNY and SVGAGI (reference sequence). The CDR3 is CASKPGQELSGANVLTF. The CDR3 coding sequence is TGTGCCAGTAAACCGGGACAGGAACTCTCTGGGGCCAACGTCCTGACTTTC.

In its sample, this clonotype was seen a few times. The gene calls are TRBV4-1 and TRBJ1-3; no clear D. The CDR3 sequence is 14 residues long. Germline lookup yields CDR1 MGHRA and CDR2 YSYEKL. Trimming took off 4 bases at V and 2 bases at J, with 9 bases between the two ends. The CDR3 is CASSRERAGNTIYF. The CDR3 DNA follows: TGCGCCAGCAGCCGGGAGAGGGCTGGAAACACCATATATTTT.

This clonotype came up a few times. The CDR3 protein is CASSSTKIPGQARVGETQYF. The DNA for the CDR3 is TGTGCCAGCAGCTCGACCAAAATCCCGGGACAGGCTCGTGTTGGGGAGACCCAGTACTTC. The chain recombines TRBV7-6 with TRBJ2-5, with 8 bases fitting TRBD1. The CDR3 extends over 20 amino acids. V lost 4 bases, J lost 5 bases, and 24 bases stayed unmatched. Germline V CDR1 and CDR2: SGHVS, FNYEAQ.

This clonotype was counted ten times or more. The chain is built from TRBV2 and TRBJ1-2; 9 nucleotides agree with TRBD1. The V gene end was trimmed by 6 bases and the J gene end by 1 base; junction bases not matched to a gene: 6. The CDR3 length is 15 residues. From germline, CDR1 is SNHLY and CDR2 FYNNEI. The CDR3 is CASRPPGQGNYGYTF. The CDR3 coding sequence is TGTGCCAGCAGGCCCCCGGGACAGGGTAACTATGGCTACACCTTC.

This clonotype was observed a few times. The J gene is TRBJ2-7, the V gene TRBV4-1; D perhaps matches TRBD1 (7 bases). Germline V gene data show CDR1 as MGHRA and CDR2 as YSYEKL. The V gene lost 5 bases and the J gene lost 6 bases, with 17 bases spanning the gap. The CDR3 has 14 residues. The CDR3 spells CASSASGGGGEQYF. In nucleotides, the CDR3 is TGCGCCAGCAGCGCTAGTGGAGGGGGCGGCGAGCAGTACTTC.

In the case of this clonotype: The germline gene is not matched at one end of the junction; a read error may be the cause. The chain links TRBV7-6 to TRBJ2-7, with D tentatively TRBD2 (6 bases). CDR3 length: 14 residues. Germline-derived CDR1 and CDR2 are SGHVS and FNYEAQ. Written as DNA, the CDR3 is TGTACCAGCAGCCTGGAGGGGCAAGGGTACGAGCAGTACTTC. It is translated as CTSSLEGQGYEQYF.

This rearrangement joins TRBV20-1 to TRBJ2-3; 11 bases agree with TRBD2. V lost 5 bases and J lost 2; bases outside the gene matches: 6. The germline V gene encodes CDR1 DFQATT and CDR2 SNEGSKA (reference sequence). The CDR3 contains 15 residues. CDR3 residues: CSAWTSGPPTDTQYF. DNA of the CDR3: TGCAGTGCTTGGACTAGCGGGCCACCCACAGATACGCAGTATTTT.

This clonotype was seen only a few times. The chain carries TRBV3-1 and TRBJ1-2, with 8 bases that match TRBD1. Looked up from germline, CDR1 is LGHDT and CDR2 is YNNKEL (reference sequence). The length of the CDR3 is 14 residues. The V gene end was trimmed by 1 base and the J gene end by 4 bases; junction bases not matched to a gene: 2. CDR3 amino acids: CASSQAGGAYGYTF. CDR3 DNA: TGTGCCAGCAGCCAAGCAGGGGGCGCCTATGGCTACACCTTC.

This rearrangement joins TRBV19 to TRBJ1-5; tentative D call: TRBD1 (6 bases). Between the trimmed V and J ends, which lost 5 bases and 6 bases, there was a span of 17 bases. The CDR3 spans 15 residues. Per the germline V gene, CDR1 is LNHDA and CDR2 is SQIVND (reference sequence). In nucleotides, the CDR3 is TGTGCCAGTAGTGGGTACAGGGAGGCGAGTCAGCCCCAGCATTTT. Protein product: CASSGYREASQPQHF. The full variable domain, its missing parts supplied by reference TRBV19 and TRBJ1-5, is DGGITQSPKYLFRKEGQNVTLSCEQNLNHDAMYWYRQDPGQGLRLIYYSQIVNDFQKGDIAEGYSVSREKKESFPLTVTSAQKNPTAFYLCASSGYREASQPQHFGDGTRLSIL.

The CDR3 region is CASSQGATVRWGNTIYF. CDR3 nucleotide sequence: TGCGCCAGCAGCCAAGGGGCGACAGTCAGGTGGGGAAACACCATATATTTT. J is TRBJ1-3 and V is TRBV4-1, with D perhaps TRBD1 (5 bases). Trimming removed 1 base at V and 4 bases at J, with 17 bases between. Germline loops: CDR1 MGHRA, CDR2 YSYEKL. The CDR3 extends over 17 amino acids.

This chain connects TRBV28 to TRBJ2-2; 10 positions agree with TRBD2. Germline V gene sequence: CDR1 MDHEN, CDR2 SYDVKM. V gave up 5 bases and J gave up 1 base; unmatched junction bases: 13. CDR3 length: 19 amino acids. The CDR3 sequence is CASSGYAPRTSGNTGELFF. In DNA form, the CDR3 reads TGTGCCAGCAGTGGCTATGCACCCAGGACTAGCGGGAACACCGGGGAGCTGTTTTTT. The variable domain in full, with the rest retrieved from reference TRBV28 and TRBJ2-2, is DVKVTQSSRYLVKRTGEKVFLECVQDMDHENMFWYRQDPGLGLRLIYFSYDVKMKEKGDIPEGYSVSREKKERFSLILESASTNQTSMYLCASSGYAPRTSGNTGELFFGEGSRLTVL.

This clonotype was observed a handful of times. The CDR3 loop is CASSPGPSSYEQYF. The CDR3 coding sequence is TGTGCCAGTAGCCCCGGGCCGAGCTCCTACGAGCAGTACTTC. The J gene is TRBJ2-7, the V gene TRBV19; D is undetermined. Per the germline V gene, CDR1 is LNHDA and CDR2 is SQIVND (reference sequence). V dropped 6 bases and J dropped 0 bases, with 12 bases sitting between them. This CDR3 has 14 residues.

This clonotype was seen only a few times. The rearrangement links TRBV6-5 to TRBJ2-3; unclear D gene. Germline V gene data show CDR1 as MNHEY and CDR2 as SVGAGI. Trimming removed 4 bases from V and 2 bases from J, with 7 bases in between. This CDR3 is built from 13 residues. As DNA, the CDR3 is TGTGCCAGCAGTTCCCTCGTCACAGATACGCAGTATTTT. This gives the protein CASSSLVTDTQYF.

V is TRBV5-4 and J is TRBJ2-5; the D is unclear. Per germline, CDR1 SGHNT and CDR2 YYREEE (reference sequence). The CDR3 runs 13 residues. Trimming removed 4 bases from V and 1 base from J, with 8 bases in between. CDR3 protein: CASSHPPQETQYF. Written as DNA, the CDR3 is TGTGCCAGCAGCCACCCCCCCCAAGAGACCCAGTACTTC.

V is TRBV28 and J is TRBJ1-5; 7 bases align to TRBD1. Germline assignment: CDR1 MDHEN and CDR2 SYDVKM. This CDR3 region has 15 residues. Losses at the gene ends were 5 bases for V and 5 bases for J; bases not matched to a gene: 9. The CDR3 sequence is CASSHDRAPHQPQHF. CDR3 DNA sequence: TGTGCCAGCAGTCACGACAGGGCCCCTCATCAGCCCCAGCATTTT.

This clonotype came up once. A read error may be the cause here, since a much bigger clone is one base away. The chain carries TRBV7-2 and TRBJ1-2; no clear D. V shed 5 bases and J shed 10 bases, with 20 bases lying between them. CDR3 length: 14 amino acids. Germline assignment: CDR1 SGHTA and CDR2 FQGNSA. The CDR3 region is CASSPEGFIDVYTF. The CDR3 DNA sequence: TGTGCCAGCAGCCCAGAGGGTTTTATCGATGTCTACACCTTC.

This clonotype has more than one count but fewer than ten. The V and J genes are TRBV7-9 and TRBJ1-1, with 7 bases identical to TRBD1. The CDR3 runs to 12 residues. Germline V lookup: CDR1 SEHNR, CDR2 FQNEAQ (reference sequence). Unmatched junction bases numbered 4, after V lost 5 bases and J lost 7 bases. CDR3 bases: TGTGCCAGCAGCACGCAGGGGGGTGAAGCTTTCTTT. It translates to CASSTQGGEAFF.

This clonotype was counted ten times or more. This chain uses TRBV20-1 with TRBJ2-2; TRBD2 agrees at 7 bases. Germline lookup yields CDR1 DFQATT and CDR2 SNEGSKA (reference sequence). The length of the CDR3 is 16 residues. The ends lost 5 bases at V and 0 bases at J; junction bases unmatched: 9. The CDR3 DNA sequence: TGCAGTGCTCCGTACCGGGGGGACCCGAACACCGGGGAGCTGTTTTTT. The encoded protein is CSAPYRGDPNTGELFF.

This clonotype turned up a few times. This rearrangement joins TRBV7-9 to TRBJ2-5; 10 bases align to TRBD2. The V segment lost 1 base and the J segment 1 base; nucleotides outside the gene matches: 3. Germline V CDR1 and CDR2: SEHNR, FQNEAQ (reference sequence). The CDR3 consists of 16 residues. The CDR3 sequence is CASSLGPSGGQETQYF. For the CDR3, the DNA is TGTGCCAGCAGCTTAGGTCCTAGCGGGGGCCAAGAGACCCAGTACTTC.

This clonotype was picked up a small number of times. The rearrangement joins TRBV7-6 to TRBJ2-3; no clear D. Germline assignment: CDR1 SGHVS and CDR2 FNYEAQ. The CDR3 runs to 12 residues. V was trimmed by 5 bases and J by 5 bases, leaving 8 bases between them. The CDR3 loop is CASSRIGDTQYF. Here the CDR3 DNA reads TGTGCCAGCAGCCGCATCGGAGATACGCAGTATTTT.

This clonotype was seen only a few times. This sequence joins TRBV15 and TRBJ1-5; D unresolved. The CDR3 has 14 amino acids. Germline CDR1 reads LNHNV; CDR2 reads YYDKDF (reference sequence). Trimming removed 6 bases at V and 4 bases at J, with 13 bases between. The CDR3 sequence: CATSQWEVNQPQHF. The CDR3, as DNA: TGTGCCACCAGTCAGTGGGAGGTTAATCAGCCCCAGCATTTT.

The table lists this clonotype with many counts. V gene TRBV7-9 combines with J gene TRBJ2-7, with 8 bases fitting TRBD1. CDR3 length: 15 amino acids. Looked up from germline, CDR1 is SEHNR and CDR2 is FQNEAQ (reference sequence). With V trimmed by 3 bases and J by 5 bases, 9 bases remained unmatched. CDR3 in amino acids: CASSFGQGANDEQYF. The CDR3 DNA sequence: TGTGCCAGCAGCTTTGGACAGGGAGCGAACGACGAGCAGTACTTC.